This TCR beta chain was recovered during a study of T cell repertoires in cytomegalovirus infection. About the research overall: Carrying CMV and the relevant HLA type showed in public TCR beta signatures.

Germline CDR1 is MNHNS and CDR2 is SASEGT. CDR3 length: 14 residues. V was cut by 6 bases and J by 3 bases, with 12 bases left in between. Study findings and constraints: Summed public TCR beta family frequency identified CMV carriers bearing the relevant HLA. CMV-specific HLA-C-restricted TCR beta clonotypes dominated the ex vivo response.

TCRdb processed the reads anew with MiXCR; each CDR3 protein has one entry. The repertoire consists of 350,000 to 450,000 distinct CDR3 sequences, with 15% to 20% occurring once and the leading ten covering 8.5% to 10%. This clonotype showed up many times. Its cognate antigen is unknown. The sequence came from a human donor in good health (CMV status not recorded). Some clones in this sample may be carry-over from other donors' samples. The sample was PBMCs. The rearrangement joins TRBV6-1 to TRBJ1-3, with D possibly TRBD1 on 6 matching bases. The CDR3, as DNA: TGTGCCAGCAGGAGGGGGAACCTTGGAAACACCATATATTTT. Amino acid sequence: CASRRGNLGNTIYF.